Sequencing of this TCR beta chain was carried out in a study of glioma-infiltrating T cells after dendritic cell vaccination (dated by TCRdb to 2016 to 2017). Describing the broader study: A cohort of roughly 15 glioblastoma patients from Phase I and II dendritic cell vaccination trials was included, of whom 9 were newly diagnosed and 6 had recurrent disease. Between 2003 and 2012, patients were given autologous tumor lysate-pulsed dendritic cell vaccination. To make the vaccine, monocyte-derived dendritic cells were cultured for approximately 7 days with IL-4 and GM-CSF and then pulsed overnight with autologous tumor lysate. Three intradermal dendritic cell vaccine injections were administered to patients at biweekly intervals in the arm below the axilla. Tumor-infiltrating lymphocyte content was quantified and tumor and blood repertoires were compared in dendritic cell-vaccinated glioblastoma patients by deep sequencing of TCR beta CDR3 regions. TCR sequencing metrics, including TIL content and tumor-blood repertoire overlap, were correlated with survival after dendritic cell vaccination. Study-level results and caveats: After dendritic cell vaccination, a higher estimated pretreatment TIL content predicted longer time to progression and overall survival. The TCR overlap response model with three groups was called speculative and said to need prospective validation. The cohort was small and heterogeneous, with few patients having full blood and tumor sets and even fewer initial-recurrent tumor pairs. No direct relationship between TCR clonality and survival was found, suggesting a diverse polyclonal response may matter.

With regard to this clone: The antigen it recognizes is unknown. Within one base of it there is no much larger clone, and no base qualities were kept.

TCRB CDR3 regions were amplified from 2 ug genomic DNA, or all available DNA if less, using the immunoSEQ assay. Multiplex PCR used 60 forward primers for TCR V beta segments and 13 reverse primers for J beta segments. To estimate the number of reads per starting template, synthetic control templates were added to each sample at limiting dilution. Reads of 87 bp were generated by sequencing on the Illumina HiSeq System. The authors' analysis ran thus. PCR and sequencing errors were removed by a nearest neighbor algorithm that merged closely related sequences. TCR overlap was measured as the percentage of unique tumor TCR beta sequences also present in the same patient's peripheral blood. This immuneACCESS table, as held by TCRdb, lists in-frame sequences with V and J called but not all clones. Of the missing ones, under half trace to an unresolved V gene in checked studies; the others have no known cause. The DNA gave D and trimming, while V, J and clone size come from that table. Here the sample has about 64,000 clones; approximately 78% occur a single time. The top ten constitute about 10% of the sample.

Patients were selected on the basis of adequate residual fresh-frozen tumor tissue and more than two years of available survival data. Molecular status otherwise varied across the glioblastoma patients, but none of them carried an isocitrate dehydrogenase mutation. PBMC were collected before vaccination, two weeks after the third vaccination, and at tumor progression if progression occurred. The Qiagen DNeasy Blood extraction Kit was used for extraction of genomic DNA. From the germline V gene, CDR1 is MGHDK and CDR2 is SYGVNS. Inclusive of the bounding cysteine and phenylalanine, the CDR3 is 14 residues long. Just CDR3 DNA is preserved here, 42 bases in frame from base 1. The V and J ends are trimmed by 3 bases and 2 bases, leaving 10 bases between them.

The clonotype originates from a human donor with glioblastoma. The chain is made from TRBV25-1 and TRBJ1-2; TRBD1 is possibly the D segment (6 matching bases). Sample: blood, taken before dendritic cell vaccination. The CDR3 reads CASSDLGGNYGYTF. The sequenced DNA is TGTGCCAGCAGTGACTTAGGGGGAAACTATGGCTACACCTTC.